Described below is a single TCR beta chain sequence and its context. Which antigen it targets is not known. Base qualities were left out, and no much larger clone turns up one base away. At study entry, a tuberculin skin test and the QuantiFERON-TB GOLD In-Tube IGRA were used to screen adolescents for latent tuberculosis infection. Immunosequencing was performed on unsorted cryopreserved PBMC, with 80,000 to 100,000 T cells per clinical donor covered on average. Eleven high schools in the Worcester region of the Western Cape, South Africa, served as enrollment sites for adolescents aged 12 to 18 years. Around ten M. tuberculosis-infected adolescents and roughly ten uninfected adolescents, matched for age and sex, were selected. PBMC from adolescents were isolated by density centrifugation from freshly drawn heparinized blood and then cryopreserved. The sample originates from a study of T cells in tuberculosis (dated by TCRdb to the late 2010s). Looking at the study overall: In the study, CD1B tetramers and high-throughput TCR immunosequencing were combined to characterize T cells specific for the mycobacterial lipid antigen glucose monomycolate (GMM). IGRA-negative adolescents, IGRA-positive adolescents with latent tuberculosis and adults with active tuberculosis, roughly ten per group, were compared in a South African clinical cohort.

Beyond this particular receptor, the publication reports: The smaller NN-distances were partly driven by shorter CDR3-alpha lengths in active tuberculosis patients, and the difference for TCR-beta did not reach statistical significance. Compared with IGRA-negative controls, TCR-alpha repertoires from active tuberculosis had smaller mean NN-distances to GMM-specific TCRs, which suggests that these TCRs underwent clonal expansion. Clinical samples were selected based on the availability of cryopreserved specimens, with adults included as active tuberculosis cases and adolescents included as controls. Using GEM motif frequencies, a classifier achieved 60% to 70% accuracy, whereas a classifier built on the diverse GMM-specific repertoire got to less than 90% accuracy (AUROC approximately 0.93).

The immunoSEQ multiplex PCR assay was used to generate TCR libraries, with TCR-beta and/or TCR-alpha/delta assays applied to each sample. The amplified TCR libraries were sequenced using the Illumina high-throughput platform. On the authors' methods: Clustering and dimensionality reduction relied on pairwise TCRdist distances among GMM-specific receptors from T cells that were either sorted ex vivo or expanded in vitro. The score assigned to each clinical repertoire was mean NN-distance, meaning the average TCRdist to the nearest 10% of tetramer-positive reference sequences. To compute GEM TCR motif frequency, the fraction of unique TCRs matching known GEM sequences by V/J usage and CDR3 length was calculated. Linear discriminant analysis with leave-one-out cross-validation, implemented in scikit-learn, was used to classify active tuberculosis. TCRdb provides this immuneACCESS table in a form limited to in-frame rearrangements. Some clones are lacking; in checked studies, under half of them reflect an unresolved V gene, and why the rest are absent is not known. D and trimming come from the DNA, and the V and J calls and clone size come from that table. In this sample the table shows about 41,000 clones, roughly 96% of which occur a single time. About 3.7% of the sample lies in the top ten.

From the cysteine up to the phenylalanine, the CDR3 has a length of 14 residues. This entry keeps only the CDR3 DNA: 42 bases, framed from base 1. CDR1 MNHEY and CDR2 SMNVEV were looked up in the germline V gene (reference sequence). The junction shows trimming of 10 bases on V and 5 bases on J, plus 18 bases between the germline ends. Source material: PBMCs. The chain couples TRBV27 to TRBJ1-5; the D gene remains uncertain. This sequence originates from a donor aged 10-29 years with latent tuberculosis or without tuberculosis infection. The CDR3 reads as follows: CATAKVWEDQPQHF. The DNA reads TGTGCCACAGCAAAGGTTTGGGAGGATCAGCCCCAGCATTTT.